The 19 T cell receptor beta chains reported below all come from one sample, sequenced in a study of cytomegalovirus exposure and HLA in healthy donors. Amplification used 60 Vbeta primers and 13 Jbeta primers. Produced via immunoSEQ multiplex PCR; TCRdb's table is partial and in-frame only. Of about 120,000 clones in the sample, 81% were seen once. The specimen sequenced was PBMCs. The receptors originated from a woman between 40 and 55 years old in good health and CMV-seronegative.

The gene calls are TRBV18 and TRBJ2-7; D gene uncertain. V was clipped by 3 bases and J by 2 bases, with 14 bases between them. The CDR3 spans 15 residues. From germline, CDR1 is KGHSH and CDR2 LQKENI. CDR3 region: CASSPEQNRPYEQYF. CDR3 DNA: TGTGCCAGCTCACCGGAACAGAATCGCCCCTACGAGCAGTACTTC.

The V and J genes are TRBV5-1 and TRBJ2-7, with D uncertain. Germline V lookup: CDR1 SGHRS, CDR2 YFSETQ. This CDR3 is built from 14 residues. Deletions cut 4 bases from V and 3 bases from J, with 14 bases between. The chain's CDR3 is CASSAVDGDYEQYF. In nucleotides, the CDR3 is TGCGCCAGCAGCGCGGTCGACGGAGACTACGAGCAGTACTTC.

The rearrangement joins TRBV11-2 to TRBJ1-1, with D hard to call. V was clipped by 1 base and J by 8 bases, with 14 bases between them. CDR1 SGHAT and CDR2 FQNNGV come from the germline V gene. CDR3 size: 14 residues. The CDR3 DNA reads TGTGCCAGCAGCTTAGGGGCGGGCAGTGGCGAAGCTTTCTTT. Its protein product is CASSLGAGSGEAFF.

The chain is built from TRBV7-8 and TRBJ2-5; D unclear. With the DNA end fitting TRBJ2-7 better, the J assignment may be wrong. The CDR3 length is 11 residues. Germline CDR1 SGHVS, CDR2 FQNEAQ. Written as DNA, the CDR3 is TGTGCCAGCAGCATAACGAGCGAGCAGTACTTC. This encodes CASSITSEQYF.

V is TRBV18 and J is TRBJ2-6, with D possibly TRBD1 on 6 matching bases. CDR3 size: 18 residues. Trimming took off 5 bases at V and 0 bases at J, with 17 bases between the two ends. The germline gives CDR1 KGHSH, CDR2 LQKENI. CDR3 amino acids: CASSSLDRLLSGANVLTF. The DNA of the CDR3 is TGTGCCAGCTCATCGCTAGACAGGCTCCTCTCTGGGGCCAACGTCCTGACTTTC. The whole variable domain, filled in from reference TRBV18 and TRBJ2-6, reads NAGVMQNPRHLVRRRGQEARLRCSPMKGHSHVYWYRQLPEEGLKFMVYLQKENIIDESGMPKERFSAEFPKEGPSILRIQQVVRGDSAAYFCASSSLDRLLSGANVLTFGAGSRLTVL.

V and J are TRBV19 and TRBJ2-7, with TRBD1 matching 8 bases. The length of the CDR3 is 14 residues. CDR1 is LNHDA and CDR2 is SQIVND in the germline V gene (reference sequence). J was trimmed by 6 bases and V by 5 bases; bases with no gene match: 9. CDR3 loop: CASSPWTGQGEQYF. CDR3 DNA sequence: TGTGCCAGTAGTCCCTGGACAGGGCAGGGCGAGCAGTACTTC.

The chain couples TRBV5-1 to TRBJ2-7, with D possibly matching TRBD1 (6 bases). Germline V gene lookup returns CDR1 SGHRS and CDR2 YFSETQ. V shed 4 bases and J shed 0 bases, with 11 bases lying between them. This CDR3 region has 14 residues. The CDR3 is CASSTYRDSYEQYF. The CDR3 nucleotides are TGCGCCAGCAGCACCTACAGGGACTCCTACGAGCAGTACTTC.

This sequence joins TRBV29-1 and TRBJ1-3, with TRBD1 matching over 8 bases. CDR3 size: 15 residues. Per germline, CDR1 SQVTM and CDR2 ANQGSEA. After removal of 6 bases from V and 4 bases from J, the junction contained 11 bases not matched to a gene. The CDR3 here is CSVRGAGQVGNTIYF. In DNA form, the CDR3 reads TGCAGCGTGAGAGGTGCGGGACAGGTCGGAAACACCATATATTTT.

The chain joins TRBV6-1 to TRBJ1-5; tentatively, D is TRBD1 (5 bases). Trimming pared 10 bases from V and 0 bases from J, leaving 16 bases between. Germline V CDR1 and CDR2: MNHNS, SASEGT. There are 15 residues in the CDR3. Here the CDR3 DNA reads TGTGCCACCAAATGGACACAAAATAGCAATCAGCCCCAGCATTTT. Protein sequence: CATKWTQNSNQPQHF.

V usage is TRBV5-1 and J usage is TRBJ2-5, with no clear D. Germline CDR1 reads SGHRS; CDR2 reads YFSETQ. The CDR3 is 13 residues long. Trimming took off 2 bases at V and 1 base at J, with 6 bases between the two ends. DNA of the CDR3: TGCGCCAGCAGCTTACAAGTCCAAGAGACCCAGTACTTC. Its translation is CASSLQVQETQYF.

The chain uses TRBV4-3 and TRBJ1-2; D not certain. Germline V gene data show CDR1 as LGHNA and CDR2 as YSLEER. The V and J ends lost 0 bases and 6 bases respectively, with 8 bases between them. The CDR3 covers 13 residues. The CDR3 bases are TGCGCCAGCAGCCAAGACCTCGGGGATGGCTACACCTTC. Residues: CASSQDLGDGYTF.

This chain uses TRBV6-6 with TRBJ2-1, with 7 bases that match TRBD1. The germline gives CDR1 MNHNY, CDR2 SVGAGI (reference sequence). V lost 5 bases to trimming and J lost 4 bases; unmatched junction nucleotides: 11. The CDR3 totals 16 residues. The CDR3 spells CASSGTGTAQYNEQFF. The CDR3 nucleotides read TGTGCCAGCAGTGGCACCGGGACAGCCCAATACAATGAGCAGTTCTTC.

This chain uses TRBV15 with TRBJ2-7; 9 bases line up with TRBD1. V shed 3 bases and J 2 bases; nucleotides not matched to a gene: 8. Germline lookup yields CDR1 LNHNV and CDR2 YYDKDF (reference sequence). This CDR3 contains 16 residues. CDR3 DNA: TGTGCCACCAGCAGGGAGGAGACAGGGGGGCCCTACGAGCAGTACTTC. Its protein is CATSREETGGPYEQYF.

The chain has TRBV5-4 and TRBJ2-4; D is unresolved. This CDR3 spans 14 amino acids. V dropped 1 base and J dropped 2 bases, with 7 bases sitting between them. Germline CDR1 is SGHNT and CDR2 is YYREEE (reference sequence). The CDR3 DNA is TGTGCCAGCAGCTTGCCTAGTCCCAAAAACATTCAGTACTTC. It encodes CASSLPSPKNIQYF.

The rearrangement joins TRBV7-6 to TRBJ2-1, with 7 positions matching TRBD1. CDR3 length equals 15 residues. The V gene end was trimmed by 5 bases and the J gene end by 2 bases; junction bases not matched to a gene: 6. From germline, CDR1 is SGHVS and CDR2 FNYEAQ. CDR3 sequence reads: CASSRTGGTYNEQFF. As DNA, the CDR3 is TGTGCCAGCAGCCGGACAGGTGGTACCTACAATGAGCAGTTCTTC.

The chain links TRBV9 to TRBJ1-4, with D perhaps TRBD1 (5 bases). V dropped 3 bases and J dropped 3 bases, with 15 bases sitting between them. Germline values: CDR1 SGDLS, CDR2 YYNGEE. This CDR3 comprises 16 residues. The CDR3 here is CASSEFGGSANEKLFF. The CDR3 bases are TGTGCCAGCAGCGAATTCGGGGGGTCGGCTAATGAAAAACTGTTTTTT.

The V and J genes are TRBV5-4 and TRBJ2-7, with 8 bases that match TRBD1. With V trimmed by 0 bases and J by 5 bases, 4 bases remained unmatched. Germline loops: CDR1 SGHNT, CDR2 YYREEE (reference sequence). The length of the CDR3 is 14 residues. The CDR3 DNA sequence: TGTGCCAGCAGCTTGGTGGACAGGGCTCACGAGCAGTACTTC. Protein: CASSLVDRAHEQYF.

This clone was seen just once. The chain couples TRBV4-1 to TRBJ1-6; D call uncertain. Per germline, CDR1 MGHRA and CDR2 YSYEKL. The CDR3 length is 15 residues. V was shortened by 0 bases and J by 9 bases, with 12 bases between the two germline ends. The CDR3 DNA reads TGCGCCAGCAGCCAAGACACGGCAGGCGCTTCACCCCTCCACTTT. The encoded protein is CASSQDTAGASPLHF.

The genes are TRBV14 and TRBJ2-5; 10 nucleotides align to TRBD2. J lost 4 bases, V lost 2 bases, and 19 bases had no gene match. Germline CDR1 reads SGHDN; CDR2 reads FVKESK. This CDR3 has 20 amino acids. DNA of the CDR3: TGTGCCAGCAGCCAATACGGGCTAGCGGGAGCGAGCGGTCGTTCAGAGACCCAGTACTTC. Its translation: CASSQYGLAGASGRSETQYF.